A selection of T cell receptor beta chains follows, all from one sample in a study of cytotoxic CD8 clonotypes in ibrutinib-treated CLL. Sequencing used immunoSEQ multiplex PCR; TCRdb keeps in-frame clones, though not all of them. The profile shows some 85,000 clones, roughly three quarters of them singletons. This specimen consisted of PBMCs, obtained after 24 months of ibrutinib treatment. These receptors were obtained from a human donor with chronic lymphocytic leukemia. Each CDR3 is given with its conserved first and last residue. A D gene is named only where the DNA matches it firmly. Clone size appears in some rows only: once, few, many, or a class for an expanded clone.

TGCGCCAGCAGCTTGGCCAAGGTTCGGGAAGGATCCTACAATGAGCAGTTCTTC | CASSLAKVREGSYNEQFF | TRBJ2-1 | . | once | TRBV5-1
TGTGCCAGCAGTTATACGGCCGGGAATCAAGAGACCCAGTACTTC | CASSYTAGNQETQYF | TRBJ2-5 | . | . | TRBV7-9
TGTGCCAGCAGCAACCCGGGACAGGGGAATTCACCCCTCCACTTT | CASSNPGQGNSPLHF | TRBJ1-6 | TRBD1 | . | TRBV7-6
TGTGCCAGCTCACCACCGGGACAGCTTAATTCACCCCTCCACTTT | CASSPPGQLNSPLHF | TRBJ1-6 | TRBD1 | . | TRBV18
TGTGCCAGCAGTAGCGGGAGTGGCAATGAGCAGTTCTTC | CASSSGSGNEQFF | TRBJ2-1 | TRBD2 | few | TRBV11-3
TGCAGCGTTGAAGGGAAGCGGGGTGTATCCTACGAGCAGTACTTC | CSVEGKRGVSYEQYF | TRBJ2-7 | TRBD2 | . | TRBV29-1
TGCGCCAGCAGCCCAGCCAGCGGATACGAGCAGTACTTC | CASSPASGYEQYF | TRBJ2-7 | . | . | TRBV10-1
TGCGCCAGCAGCCAAGAGGGGAAAGGGACATATGGCTACACCTTC | CASSQEGKGTYGYTF | TRBJ1-2 | . | . | TRBV4-1
TGTGCCCGCCGGGCTAGCAGCGCGAACACCGGGGAGCTGTTTTTT | CARRASSANTGELFF | TRBJ2-2 | . | . | TRBV30
TGTGCCAGCTCACCGGAAGCGGGAGGGCCATATGAGCAGTTCTTC | CASSPEAGGPYEQFF | TRBJ2-1 | TRBD2 | . | TRBV18
TGTGCCACCAGCAGAGATCCAGGAGGCAATCAGCCCCAGCATTTT | CATSRDPGGNQPQHF | TRBJ1-5 | . | . | TRBV15
TGTGCCAGCAGTTCCCCGACTAGCGGGGCATACAATGAGCAGTTCTTC | CASSSPTSGAYNEQFF | TRBJ2-1 | TRBD2 | . | TRBV27
TGTGCCAGCAGTTTGACCCCGACCGACGAGCAGTACTTC | CASSLTPTDEQYF | TRBJ2-7 | . | . | TRBV28
TGTGCCAGCAGCCAAGGGGAGTCCTCTGGAAACACCATATATTTT | CASSQGESSGNTIYF | TRBJ1-3 | . | . | TRBV4-2
TGTGCCAGTAGTATACGTGGGACAGGCTTTAATCAGCCCCAGCATTTT | CASSIRGTGFNQPQHF | TRBJ1-5 | TRBD1 | few | TRBV19
TGTGCCAGTAGTATAGGGATAGCCAAAAACATTCAGTACTTC | CASSIGIAKNIQYF | TRBJ2-4 | . | few | TRBV19
TGTGCCAGCAGTTTACCGGGAACCGGGGAGCTGTTTTTT | CASSLPGTGELFF | TRBJ2-2 | . | . | TRBV28
TGTGCCAGCAGCTCCCAGGAAGGCACTGAAGCTTTCTTT | CASSSQEGTEAFF | TRBJ1-1 | . | . | TRBV7-9
TGTGCCAGCAGCACCAACTGGAGGGGAAGCAATCAGCCCCAGCATTTT | CASSTNWRGSNQPQHF | TRBJ1-5 | . | . | TRBV5-6
TGTGCCATCAGTGAGTCACAGGGACTCTACGAGCAGTACTTC | CAISESQGLYEQYF | TRBJ2-7 | . | . | TRBV10-3
TGTGCCAGCAGCTTACTTCGGGACAGGGCTGCGTACGAGCAGTACTTC | CASSLLRDRAAYEQYF | TRBJ2-7 | TRBD1 | . | TRBV11-2
TGTGCCAGTAGCCGACGGAGGCTGAACACTGAAGCTTTCTTT | CASSRRRLNTEAFF | TRBJ1-1 | . | . | TRBV19
TGTGCCAGCAGCGTAGGTCTAGCGGGAGTCGAGCAGTTCTTC | CASSVGLAGVEQFF | TRBJ2-1 | TRBD2 | . | TRBV9